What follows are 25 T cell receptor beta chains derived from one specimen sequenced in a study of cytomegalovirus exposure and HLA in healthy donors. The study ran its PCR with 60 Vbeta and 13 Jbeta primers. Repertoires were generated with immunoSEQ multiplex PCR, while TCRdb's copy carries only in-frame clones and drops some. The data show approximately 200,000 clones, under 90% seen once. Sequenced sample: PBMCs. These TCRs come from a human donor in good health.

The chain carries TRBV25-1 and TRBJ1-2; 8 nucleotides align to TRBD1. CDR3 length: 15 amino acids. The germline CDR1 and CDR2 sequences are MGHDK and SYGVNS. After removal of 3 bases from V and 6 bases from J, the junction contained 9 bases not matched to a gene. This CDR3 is CASSDPRTGSDGYTF. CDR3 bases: TGTGCCAGCAGTGACCCCCGGACAGGGTCCGATGGCTACACCTTC.

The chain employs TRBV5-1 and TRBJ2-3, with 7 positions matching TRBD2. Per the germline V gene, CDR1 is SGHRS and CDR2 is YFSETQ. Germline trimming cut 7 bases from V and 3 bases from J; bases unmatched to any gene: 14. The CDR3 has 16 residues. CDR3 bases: TGCGCCAGCCGGGGAGGGAGCGGGCAAAGGACAGATACGCAGTATTTT. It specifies CASRGGSGQRTDTQYF.

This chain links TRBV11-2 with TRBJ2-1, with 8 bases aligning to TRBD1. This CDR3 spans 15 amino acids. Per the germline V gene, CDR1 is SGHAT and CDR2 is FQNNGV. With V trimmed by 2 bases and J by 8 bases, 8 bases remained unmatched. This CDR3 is CASSLLGQATYEQFF. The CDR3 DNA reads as TGTGCCAGCAGCTTACTGGGACAGGCTACCTATGAGCAGTTCTTC.

This CDR3 reads CASSLDRFYEQYF. CDR3 sequence (DNA): TGTGCCAGCAGTTTAGACAGGTTCTACGAGCAGTACTTC. V usage is TRBV28 and J usage is TRBJ2-7; D is perhaps TRBD1 (6 bases). The CDR3 sequence is 13 residues long. Per germline, CDR1 MDHEN and CDR2 SYDVKM. V dropped 2 bases and J dropped 3 bases, with 8 bases sitting between them.

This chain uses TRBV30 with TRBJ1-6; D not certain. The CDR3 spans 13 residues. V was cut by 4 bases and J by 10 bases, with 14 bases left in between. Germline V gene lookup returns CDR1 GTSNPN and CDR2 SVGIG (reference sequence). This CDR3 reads CAWTEDLNSPLHF. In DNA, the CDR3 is TGTGCCTGGACGGAGGACTTAAACTCACCCCTCCACTTT.

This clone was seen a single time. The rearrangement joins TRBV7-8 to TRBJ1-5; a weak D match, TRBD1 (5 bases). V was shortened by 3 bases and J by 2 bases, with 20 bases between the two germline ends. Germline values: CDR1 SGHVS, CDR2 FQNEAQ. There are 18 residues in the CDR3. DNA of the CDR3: TGTGCCAGCAGCTTCGGATGGACACTACGGAGCGGCAATCAGCCCCAGCATTTT. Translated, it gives CASSFGWTLRSGNQPQHF.

The CDR3 protein is CASSVTSGGTGELFF. The CDR3 DNA reads TGCGCCAGCAGTGTGACTAGCGGGGGCACCGGGGAGCTGTTTTTT. V is TRBV10-1 and J is TRBJ2-2, with 12 bases identical to TRBD2. J gave up 4 bases and V 4 bases, and 1 base lay outside the gene matches. CDR1 and CDR2 (germline): WNHNN, SYGVQD (reference sequence). The CDR3 runs 15 residues.

The CDR3 DNA sequence: TGCGCCAGCAGCTTGGCCGGTGGGAGTAAAGACACAGATACGCAGTATTTT. This encodes CASSLAGGSKDTDTQYF. The genes are TRBV5-1 and TRBJ2-3, with D maybe TRBD2 (5 bases). Trimming shortened V by 0 bases and J by 2 bases, and 16 bases separated the two germline ends. Germline assignment: CDR1 SGHRS and CDR2 YFSETQ. The length of the CDR3 is 17 residues.

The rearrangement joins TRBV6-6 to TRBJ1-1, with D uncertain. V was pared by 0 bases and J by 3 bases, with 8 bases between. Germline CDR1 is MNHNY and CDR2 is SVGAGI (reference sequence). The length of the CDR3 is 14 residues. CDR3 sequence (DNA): TGTGCCAGCAGTTACTCGAGGCAGTACACTGAAGCTTTCTTT. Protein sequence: CASSYSRQYTEAFF.

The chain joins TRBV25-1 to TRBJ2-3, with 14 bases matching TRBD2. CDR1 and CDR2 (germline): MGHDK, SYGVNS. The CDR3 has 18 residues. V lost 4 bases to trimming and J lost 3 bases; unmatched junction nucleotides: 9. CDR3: CASSGGRRTSGRTDTQYF. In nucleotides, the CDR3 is TGTGCCAGCAGTGGCGGCCGACGGACTAGCGGGAGGACAGATACGCAGTATTTT.

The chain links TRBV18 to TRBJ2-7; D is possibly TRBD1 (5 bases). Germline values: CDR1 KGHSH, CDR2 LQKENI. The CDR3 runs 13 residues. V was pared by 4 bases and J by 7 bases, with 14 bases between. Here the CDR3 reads CASSQGNLGEQYF. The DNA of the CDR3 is TGTGCCAGCTCACAGGGGAACTTAGGGGAGCAGTACTTC.

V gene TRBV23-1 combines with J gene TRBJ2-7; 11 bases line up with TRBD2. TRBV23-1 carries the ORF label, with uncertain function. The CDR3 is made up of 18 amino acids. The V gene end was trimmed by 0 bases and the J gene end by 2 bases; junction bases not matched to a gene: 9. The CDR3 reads CASSQSTTSGSGTYEQYF. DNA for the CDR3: TGCGCCAGCAGTCAATCTACCACTAGCGGGAGTGGGACCTACGAGCAGTACTTC.

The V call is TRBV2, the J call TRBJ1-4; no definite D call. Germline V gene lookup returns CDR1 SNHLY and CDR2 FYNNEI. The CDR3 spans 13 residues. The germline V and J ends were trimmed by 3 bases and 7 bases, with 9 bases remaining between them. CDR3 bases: TGTGCCAGCAGTGAGGGAGTTGGTGAAAAACTGTTTTTT. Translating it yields CASSEGVGEKLFF.

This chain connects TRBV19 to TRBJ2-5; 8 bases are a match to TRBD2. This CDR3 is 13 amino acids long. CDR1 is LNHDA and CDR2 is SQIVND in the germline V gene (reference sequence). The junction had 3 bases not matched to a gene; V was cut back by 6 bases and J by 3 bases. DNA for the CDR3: TGTGCCAGTAGAGCGGGAGTGGAAGAGACCCAGTACTTC. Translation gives CASRAGVEETQYF.

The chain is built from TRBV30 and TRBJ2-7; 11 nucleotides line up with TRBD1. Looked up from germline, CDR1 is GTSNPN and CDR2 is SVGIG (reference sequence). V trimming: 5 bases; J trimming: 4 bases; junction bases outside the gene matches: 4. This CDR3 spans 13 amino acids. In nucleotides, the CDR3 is TGTGCCTGGGGACAGGGGGCGAGGTACGAGCAGTACTTC. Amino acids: CAWGQGARYEQYF.

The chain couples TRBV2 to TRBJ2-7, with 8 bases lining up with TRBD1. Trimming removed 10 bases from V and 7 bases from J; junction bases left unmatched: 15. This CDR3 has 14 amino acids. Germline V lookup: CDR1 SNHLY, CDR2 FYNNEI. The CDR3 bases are TGTGCCACCCATCAGACAGGGGTATTAGGGGAGCAGTACTTC. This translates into CATHQTGVLGEQYF. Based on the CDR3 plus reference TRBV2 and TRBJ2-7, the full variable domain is EPEVTQTPSHQVTQMGQEVILRCVPISNHLYFYWYRQILGQKVEFLVSFYNNEISEKSEIFDDQFSVERPDGSNFTLKIRSTKLEDSAMYFCATHQTGVLGEQYFGPGTRLTVT.

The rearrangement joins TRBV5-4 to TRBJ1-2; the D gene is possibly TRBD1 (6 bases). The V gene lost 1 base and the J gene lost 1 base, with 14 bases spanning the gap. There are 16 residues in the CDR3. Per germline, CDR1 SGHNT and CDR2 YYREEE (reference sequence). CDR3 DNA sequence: TGTGCCAGCAGCTTGAGTGCAGGGGCGTATAACTATGGCTACACCTTC. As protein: CASSLSAGAYNYGYTF.

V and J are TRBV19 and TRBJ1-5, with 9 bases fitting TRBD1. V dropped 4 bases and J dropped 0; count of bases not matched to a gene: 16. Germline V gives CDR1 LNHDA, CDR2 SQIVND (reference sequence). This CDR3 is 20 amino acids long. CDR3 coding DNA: TGTGCCAGTAGTACTACTAACAGGGGGCGCTTGGTATCTAGCAATCAGCCCCAGCATTTT. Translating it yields CASSTTNRGRLVSSNQPQHF.

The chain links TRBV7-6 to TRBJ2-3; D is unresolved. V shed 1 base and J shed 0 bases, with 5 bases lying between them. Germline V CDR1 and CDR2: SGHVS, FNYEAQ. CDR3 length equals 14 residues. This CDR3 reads CASSLGASTDTQYF. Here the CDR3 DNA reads TGTGCCAGCAGCTTAGGGGCTAGCACAGATACGCAGTATTTT.

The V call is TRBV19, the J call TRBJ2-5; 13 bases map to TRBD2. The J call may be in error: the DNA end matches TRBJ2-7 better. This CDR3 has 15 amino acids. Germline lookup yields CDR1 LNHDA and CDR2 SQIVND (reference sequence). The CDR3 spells CASSVGTSGIYEQYF. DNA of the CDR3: TGTGCCAGTAGTGTCGGGACTAGCGGGATCTACGAGCAGTACTTC.

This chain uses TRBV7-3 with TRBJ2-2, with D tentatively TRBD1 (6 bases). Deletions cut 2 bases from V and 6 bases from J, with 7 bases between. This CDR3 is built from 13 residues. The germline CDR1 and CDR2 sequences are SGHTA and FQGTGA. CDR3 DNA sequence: TGTGCCAGCAGCTTAGAGGGGGCCGGGGAGCTGTTTTTT. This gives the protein CASSLEGAGELFF.

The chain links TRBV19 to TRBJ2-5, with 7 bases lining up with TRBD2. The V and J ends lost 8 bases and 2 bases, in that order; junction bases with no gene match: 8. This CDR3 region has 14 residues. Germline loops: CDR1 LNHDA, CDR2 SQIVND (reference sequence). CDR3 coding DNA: TGTGCCAGTCGACCCTGGGGGGGGCAAGAGACCCAGTACTTC. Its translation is CASRPWGGQETQYF.

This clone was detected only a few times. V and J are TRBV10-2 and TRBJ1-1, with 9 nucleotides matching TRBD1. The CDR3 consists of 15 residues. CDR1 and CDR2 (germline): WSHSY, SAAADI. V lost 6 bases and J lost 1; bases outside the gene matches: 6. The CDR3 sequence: CASRIYRGPNTEAFF. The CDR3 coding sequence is TGCGCCAGCAGGATATACAGGGGGCCGAACACTGAAGCTTTCTTT.

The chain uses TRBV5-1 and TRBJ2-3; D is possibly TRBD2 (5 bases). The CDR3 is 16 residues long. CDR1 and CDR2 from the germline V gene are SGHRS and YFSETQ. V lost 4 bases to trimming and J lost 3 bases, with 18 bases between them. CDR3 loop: CASSPSVERRTDTQYF. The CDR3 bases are TGCGCCAGCAGCCCTTCGGTGGAGCGGAGGACAGATACGCAGTATTTT.

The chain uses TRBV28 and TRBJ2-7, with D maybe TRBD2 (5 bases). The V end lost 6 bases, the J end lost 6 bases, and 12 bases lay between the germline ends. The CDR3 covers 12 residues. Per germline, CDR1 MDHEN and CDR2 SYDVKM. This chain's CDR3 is CASRLGSGEQYF. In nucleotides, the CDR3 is TGTGCCAGCAGACTGGGCAGCGGCGAGCAGTACTTC.